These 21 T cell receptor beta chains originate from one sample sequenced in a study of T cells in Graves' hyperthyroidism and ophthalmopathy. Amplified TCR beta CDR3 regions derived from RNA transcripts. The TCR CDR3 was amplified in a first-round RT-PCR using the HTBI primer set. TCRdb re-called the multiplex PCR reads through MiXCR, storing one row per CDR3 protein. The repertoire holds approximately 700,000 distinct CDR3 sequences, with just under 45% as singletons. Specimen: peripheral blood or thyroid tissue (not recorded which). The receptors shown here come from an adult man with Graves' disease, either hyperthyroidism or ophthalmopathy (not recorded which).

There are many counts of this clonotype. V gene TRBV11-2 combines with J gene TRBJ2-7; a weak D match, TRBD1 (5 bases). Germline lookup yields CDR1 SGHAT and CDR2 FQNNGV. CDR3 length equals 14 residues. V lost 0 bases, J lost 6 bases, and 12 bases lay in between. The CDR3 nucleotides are TGTGCCAGCAGCTTAGACAGGGCCTCGGTCGAGCAGTACTTC. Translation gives CASSLDRASVEQYF.

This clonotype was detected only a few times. CDR3 sequence reads: CASSQDLGFSEAFF. The CDR3 nucleotides read TGTGCCAGCAGCCAAGATCTCGGGTTCTCTGAAGCTTTCTTT. The gene calls are TRBV3-1 and TRBJ1-1; D ambiguous. Germline loops: CDR1 LGHDT, CDR2 YNNKEL (reference sequence). The CDR3 is made up of 14 amino acids. With 0 bases removed from V and 6 bases from J, the gap between germline ends came to 11 bases.

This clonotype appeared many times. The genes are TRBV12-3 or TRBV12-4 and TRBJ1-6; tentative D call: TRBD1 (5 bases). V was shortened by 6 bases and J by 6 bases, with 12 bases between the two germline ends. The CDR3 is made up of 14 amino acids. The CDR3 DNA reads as TGTGCCAGCAGCCAGCAGGGACCTAATTCACCCCTCCACTTT. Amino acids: CASSQQGPNSPLHF.

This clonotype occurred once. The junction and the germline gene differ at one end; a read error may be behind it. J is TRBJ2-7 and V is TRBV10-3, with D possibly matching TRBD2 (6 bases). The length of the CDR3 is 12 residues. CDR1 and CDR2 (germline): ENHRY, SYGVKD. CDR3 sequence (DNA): TGTGCCACCCGCGGACTAACTTACGAGCGGTACTTC. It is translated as CATRGLTYERYF.

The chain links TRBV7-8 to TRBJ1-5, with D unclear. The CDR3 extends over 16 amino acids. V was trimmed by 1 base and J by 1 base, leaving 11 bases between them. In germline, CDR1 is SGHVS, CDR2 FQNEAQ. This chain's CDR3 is CASSLEVSRSNQPQHF. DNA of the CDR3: TGTGCCAGCAGCTTAGAAGTCAGTCGGAGCAATCAGCCCCAGCATTTT.

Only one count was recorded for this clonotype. CDR3 bases: TGTGCCAGCAGCCCCAGGGGGCGCTTAACCGGGGAGCTGTTTTTT. Translated, it gives CASSPRGRLTGELFF. This chain links TRBV6-4 with TRBJ2-2, with 8 bases that match TRBD1. Germline lookup yields CDR1 MRHNA and CDR2 SNTAGT. The V and J ends lost 6 bases and 5 bases, in that order; junction bases with no gene match: 8. The CDR3 has 15 amino acids.

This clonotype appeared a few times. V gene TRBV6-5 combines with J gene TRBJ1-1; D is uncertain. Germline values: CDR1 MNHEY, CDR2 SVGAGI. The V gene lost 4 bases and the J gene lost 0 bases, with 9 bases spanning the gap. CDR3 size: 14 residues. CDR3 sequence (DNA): TGTGCCAGCAGTTCACGGGCCATGAACACTGAAGCTTTCTTT. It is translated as CASSSRAMNTEAFF.

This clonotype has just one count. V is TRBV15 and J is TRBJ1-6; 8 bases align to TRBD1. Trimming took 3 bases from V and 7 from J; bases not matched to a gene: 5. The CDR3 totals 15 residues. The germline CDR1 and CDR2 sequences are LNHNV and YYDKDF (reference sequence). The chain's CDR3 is CATSSAGQANSPLHF. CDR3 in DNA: TGTGCCACCAGCAGTGCGGGACAGGCGAATTCACCCCTCCACTTT.

The CDR3 reads CSPTTLNTEAFF. As DNA, the CDR3 is TGCAGCCCTACTACACTGAACACTGAAGCTTTCTTT. The gene calls are TRBV29-1 and TRBJ1-1; D not certain. Per the germline V gene, CDR1 is SQVTM and CDR2 is ANQGSEA. This CDR3 contains 12 residues. V gave up 8 bases and J gave up 0 bases, with 10 bases separating them. Full variable domain (outside the CDR3, taken from reference TRBV29-1 and TRBJ1-1): SAVISQKPSRDICQRGTSLTIQCQVDSQVTMMFWYRQQPGQSLTLIATANQGSEATYESGFVIDKFPISRPNLTFSTLTVSNMSPEDSSIYLCSPTTLNTEAFFGQGTRLTVV.

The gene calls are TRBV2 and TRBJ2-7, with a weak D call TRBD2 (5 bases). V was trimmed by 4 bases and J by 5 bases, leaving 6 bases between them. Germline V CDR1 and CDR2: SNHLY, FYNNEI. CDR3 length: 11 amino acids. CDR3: CASSAEDEQYF. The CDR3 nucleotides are TGTGCCAGCAGTGCGGAGGACGAGCAGTACTTC.

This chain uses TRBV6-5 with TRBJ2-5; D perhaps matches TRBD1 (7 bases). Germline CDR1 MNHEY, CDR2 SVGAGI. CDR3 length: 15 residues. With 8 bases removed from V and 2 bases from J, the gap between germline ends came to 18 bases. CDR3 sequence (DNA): TGTGCCAGCGGCAACAGGGGACTTTCACAAGAGACCCAGTACTTC. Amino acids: CASGNRGLSQETQYF.

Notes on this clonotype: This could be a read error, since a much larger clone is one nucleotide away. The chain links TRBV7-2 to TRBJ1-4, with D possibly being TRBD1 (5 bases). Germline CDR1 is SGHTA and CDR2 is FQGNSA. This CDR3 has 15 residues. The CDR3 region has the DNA TGTGACAGCAGCTTGGGGACCTGGGCTAATGAAAAACTGTTTTTT. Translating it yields CDSSLGTWANEKLFF.

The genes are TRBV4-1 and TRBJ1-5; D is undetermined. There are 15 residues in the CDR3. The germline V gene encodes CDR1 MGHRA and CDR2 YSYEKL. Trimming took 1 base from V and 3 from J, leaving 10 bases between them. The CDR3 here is CASSQVLQPNQPQHF. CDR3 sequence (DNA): TGCGCCAGCAGCCAAGTTTTACAGCCCAATCAGCCCCAGCATTTT.

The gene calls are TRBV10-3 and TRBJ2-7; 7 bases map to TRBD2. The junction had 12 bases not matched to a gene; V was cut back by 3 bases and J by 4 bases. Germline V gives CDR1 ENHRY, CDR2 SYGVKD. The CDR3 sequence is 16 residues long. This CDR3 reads CAISDLAAATGYEQYF. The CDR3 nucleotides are TGTGCCATCAGTGATCTAGCGGCAGCGACGGGTTACGAGCAGTACTTC.

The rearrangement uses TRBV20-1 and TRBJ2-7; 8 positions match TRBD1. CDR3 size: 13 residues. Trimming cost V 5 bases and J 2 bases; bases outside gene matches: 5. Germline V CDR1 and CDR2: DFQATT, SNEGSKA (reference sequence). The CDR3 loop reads CSALDRVTYEQYF. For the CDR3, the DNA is TGCAGTGCTTTGGACAGGGTCACCTACGAGCAGTACTTC.

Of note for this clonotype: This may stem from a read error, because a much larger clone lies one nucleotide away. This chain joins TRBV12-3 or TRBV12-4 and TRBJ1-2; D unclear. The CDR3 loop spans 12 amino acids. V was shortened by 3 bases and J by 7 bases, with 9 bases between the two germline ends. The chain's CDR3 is CASSLAKVGYTF. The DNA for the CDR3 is TGTGCCAGCAGTTTGGCCAAGGTTGGCTACACCTTC.

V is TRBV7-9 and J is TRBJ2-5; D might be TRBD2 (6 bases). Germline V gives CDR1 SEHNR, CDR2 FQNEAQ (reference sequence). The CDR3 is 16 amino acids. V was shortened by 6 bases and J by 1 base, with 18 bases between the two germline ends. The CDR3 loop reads CASREGGFRSQETQYF. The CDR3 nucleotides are TGTGCCAGCAGGGAGGGCGGATTTAGGAGCCAAGAGACCCAGTACTTC.

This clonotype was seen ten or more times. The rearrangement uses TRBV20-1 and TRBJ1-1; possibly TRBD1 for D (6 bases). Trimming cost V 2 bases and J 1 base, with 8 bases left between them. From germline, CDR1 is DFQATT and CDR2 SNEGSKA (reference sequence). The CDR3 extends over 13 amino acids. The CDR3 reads CSARRDTNTEAFF. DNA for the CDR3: TGCAGTGCTAGAAGGGACACGAACACTGAAGCTTTCTTT.

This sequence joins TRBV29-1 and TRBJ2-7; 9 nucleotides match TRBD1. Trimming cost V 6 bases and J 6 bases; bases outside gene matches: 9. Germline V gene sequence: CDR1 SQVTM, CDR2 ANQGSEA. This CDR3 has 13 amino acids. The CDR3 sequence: CSVEGQGVGEQYF. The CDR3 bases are TGCAGCGTGGAGGGACAGGGTGTAGGCGAGCAGTACTTC.

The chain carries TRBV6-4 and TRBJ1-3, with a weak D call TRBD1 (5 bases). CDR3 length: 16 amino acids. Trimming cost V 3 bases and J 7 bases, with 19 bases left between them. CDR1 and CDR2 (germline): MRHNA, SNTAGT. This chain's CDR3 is CASSDVEVRGMNTIYF. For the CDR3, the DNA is TGTGCCAGCAGTGATGTCGAGGTGCGGGGGATGAACACCATATATTTT.

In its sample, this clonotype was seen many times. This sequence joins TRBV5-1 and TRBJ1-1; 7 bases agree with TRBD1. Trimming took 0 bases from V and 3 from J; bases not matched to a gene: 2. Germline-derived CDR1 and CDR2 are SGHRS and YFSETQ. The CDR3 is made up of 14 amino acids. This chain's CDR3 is CASSLDRGYTEAFF. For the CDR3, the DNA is TGCGCCAGCAGCTTGGACAGGGGATACACTGAAGCTTTCTTT.